This T cell receptor (beta chain) derives from a study of blood T cell repertoires in COVID-19. Overall study: COVID-19 samples collected from the United States, Italy and Spain covered acute and convalescent phases.

Repertoires were generated with immunoSEQ multiplex PCR, while TCRdb's copy carries only in-frame clones and drops some. The sample holds 40,000 to 50,000 clones; roughly 87% are singletons and the top ten take roughly 6.4%. The V gene lost 5 bases and the J gene lost 5 bases, with 15 bases spanning the gap. This CDR3 comprises 14 residues. CDR1 is SNHLY and CDR2 is FYNNEI in the germline V gene. V gene TRBV2 combines with J gene TRBJ1-1, with a tentative D call TRBD1 (5 bases). Source material: peripheral blood. The receptor comes from a human donor in a cohort sampled during active COVID-19. CDR3 sequence reads: CASSQEWGETEAFF. CDR3 coding DNA: TGTGCCAGCAGTCAAGAGTGGGGGGAAACTGAAGCTTTCTTT.